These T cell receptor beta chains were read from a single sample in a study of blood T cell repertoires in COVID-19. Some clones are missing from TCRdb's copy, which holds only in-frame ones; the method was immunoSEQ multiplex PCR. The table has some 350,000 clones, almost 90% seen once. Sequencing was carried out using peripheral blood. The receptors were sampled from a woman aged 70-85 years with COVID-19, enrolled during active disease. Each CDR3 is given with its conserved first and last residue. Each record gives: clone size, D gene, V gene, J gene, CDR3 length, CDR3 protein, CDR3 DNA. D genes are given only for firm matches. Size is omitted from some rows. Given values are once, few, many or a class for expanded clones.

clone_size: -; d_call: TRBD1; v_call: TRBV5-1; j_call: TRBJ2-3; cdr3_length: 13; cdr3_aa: CASSWETGYTQYF; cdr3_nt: TGCGCCAGCAGCTGGGAGACAGGGTATACGCAGTATTTT
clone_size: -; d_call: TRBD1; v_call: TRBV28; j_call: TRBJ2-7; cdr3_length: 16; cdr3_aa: CASSSPPGTGGGEQYF; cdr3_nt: TGTGCCAGCAGTTCTCCGCCCGGGACAGGGGGCGGTGAGCAGTACTTC
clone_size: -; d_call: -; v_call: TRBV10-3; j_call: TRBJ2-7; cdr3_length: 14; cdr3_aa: CAIRRGSGSYEQYF; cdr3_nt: TGTGCCATCAGGCGGGGATCTGGCTCCTACGAGCAGTACTTC
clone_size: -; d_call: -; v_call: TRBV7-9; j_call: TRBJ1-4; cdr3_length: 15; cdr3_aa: CASSLDETAREKLFF; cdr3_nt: TGTGCCAGCAGCTTAGATGAGACAGCACGAGAAAAACTGTTTTTT
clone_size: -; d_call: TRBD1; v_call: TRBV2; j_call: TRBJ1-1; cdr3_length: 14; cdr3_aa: CASSNLQGGTEAFF; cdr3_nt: TGTGCCAGCAGTAATTTACAGGGGGGGACTGAAGCTTTCTTT
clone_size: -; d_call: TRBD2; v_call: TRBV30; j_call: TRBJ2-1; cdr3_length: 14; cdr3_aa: CASGLAGGSGLQFF; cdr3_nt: TGTGCCTCCGGACTAGCGGGGGGTTCCGGGCTCCAGTTCTTC
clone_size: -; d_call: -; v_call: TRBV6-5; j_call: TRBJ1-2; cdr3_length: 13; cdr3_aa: CASAKAGNYGYTF; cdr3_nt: TGTGCCAGCGCTAAGGCGGGGAACTATGGCTACACCTTC
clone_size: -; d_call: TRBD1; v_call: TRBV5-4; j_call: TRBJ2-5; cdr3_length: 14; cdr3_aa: CASSDLDRGETQYF; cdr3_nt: TGTGCCAGCAGTGACCTGGACAGGGGAGAGACCCAGTACTTC
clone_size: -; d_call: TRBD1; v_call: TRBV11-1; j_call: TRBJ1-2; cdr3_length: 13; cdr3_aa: CASSLGQGYGYTF; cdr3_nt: TGTGCCAGCAGCTTGGGACAGGGCTATGGCTACACCTTC
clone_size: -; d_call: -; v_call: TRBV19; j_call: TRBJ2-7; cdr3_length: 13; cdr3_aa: CASSIDQGSEQYF; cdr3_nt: TGTGCCAGTAGTATAGACCAGGGCTCCGAGCAGTACTTC
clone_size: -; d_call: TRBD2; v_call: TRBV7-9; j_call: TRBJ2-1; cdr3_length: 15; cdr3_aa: CASSLEAGGRNEQFF; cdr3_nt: TGTGCCAGCAGCTTAGAAGCGGGGGGCCGCAATGAGCAGTTCTTC
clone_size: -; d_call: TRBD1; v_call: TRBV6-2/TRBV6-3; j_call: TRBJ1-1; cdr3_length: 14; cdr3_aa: CASSRRQGNTEAFF; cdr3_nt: TGTGCCAGCAGTCGCCGACAGGGAAACACTGAAGCTTTCTTT
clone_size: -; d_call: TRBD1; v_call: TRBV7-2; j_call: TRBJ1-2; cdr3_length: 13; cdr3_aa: CASSVGQLYGYTF; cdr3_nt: TGTGCCAGCAGCGTGGGACAGCTTTATGGCTACACCTTC
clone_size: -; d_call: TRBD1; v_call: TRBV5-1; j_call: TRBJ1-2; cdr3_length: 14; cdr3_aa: CASSLDDRGYGYTF; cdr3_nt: TGCGCCAGCAGCTTGGACGACAGGGGCTATGGCTACACCTTC
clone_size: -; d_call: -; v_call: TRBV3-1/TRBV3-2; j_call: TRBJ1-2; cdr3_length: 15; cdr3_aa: CASSQLNRQEAGYTF; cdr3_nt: TGTGCCAGCAGCCAACTGAACCGTCAAGAAGCTGGCTACACCTTC
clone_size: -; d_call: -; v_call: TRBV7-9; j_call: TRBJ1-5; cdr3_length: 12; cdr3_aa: CASSGSNQPQHF; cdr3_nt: TGTGCCAGCTCAGGAAGCAATCAGCCCCAGCATTTT
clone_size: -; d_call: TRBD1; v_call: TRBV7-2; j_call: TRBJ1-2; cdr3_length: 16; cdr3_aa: CASSFGGLTGAGGYTF; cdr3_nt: TGTGCCAGCAGCTTTGGGGGATTGACAGGGGCGGGAGGCTACACCTTC
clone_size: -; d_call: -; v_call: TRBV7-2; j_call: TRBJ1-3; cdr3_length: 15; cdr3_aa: CASSPSLRSGNTIYF; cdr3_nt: TGTGCCAGCAGTCCCTCACTACGCTCTGGAAACACCATATATTTT
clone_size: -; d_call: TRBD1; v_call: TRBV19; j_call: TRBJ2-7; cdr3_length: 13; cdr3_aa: CAIGQGMSYEQYF; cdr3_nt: TGTGCCATCGGACAGGGGATGTCCTACGAGCAGTACTTC
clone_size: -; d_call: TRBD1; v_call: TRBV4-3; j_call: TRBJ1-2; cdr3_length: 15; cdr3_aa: CASSQTPGQGYGYTF; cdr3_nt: TGCGCCAGCAGCCAGACCCCGGGACAGGGGTATGGCTACACCTTC
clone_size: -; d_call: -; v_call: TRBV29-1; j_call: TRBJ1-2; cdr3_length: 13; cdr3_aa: CSATLGSYYGYTF; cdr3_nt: TGCAGCGCTACCCTAGGGAGCTATTATGGCTACACCTTC
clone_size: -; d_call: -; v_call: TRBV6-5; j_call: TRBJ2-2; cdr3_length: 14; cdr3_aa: CASSSRTGWGELFF; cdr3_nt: TGTGCCAGCAGTTCACGGACTGGATGGGGGGAGCTGTTTTTT
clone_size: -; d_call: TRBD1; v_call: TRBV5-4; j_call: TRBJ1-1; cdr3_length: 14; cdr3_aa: CASSFTGGETEAFF; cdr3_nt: TGTGCCAGCAGCTTTACAGGGGGGGAAACTGAAGCTTTCTTT
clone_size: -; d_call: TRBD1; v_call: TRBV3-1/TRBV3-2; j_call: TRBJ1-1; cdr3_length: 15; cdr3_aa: CASSQSTGRPEEAFF; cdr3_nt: TGTGCCAGCAGCCAGTCGACAGGGAGGCCGGAAGAAGCTTTCTTT
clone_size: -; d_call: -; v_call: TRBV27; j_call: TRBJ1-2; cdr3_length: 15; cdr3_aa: CASSSSSRGNYGYTF; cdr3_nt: TGTGCCAGCAGTTCCTCGAGCAGGGGTAACTATGGCTACACCTTC
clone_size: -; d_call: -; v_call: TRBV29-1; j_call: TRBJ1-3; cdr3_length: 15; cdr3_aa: CSVEEPGYSGNTIYF; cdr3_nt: TGCAGCGTTGAAGAACCAGGGTACTCTGGAAACACCATATATTTT
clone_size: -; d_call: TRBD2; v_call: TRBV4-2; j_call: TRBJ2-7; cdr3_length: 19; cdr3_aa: CASSQGKTSGGPNTYEQYF; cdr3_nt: TGTGCCAGCAGCCAAGGGAAGACTAGCGGGGGGCCTAATACCTACGAGCAGTACTTC
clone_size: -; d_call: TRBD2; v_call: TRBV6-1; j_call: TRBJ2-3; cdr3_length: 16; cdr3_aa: CASSGLSGGSGDTQYF; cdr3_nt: TGTGCCAGCAGTGGACTCAGCGGGGGGTCTGGAGATACGCAGTATTTT
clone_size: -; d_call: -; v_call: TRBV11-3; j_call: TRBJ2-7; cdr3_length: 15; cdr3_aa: CASSPPAGGAYEQYF; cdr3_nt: TGTGCCAGCAGCCCCCCCGCAGGAGGAGCCTACGAGCAGTACTTC
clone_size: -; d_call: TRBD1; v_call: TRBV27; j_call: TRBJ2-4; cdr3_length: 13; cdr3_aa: CASSFIDRGGQYF; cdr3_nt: TGTGCCAGCAGTTTCATCGACAGGGGCGGGCAGTACTTC
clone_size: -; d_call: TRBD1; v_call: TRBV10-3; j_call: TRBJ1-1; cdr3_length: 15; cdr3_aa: CAISGTGGANTEAFF; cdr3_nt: TGTGCCATCAGCGGGACAGGGGGCGCGAACACTGAAGCTTTCTTT
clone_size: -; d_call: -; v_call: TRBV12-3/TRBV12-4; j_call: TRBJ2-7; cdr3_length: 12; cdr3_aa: CASTSGTYEQYF; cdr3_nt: TGTGCCAGCACTTCCGGGACCTACGAGCAGTACTTC
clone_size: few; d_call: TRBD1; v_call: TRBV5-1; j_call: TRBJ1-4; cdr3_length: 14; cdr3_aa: CASSLQGGGEKLFF; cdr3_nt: TGCGCCAGCAGCTTACAGGGGGGAGGTGAAAAACTGTTTTTT
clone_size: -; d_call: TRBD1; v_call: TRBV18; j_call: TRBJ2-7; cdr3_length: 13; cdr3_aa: CASSPQTGYEQYF; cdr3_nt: TGTGCCAGCTCACCGCAGACAGGGTACGAGCAGTACTTC
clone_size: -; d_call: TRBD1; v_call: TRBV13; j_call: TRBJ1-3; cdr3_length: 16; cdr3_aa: CASSLWGQYSGNTIYF; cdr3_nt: TGTGCCAGCAGCTTATGGGGACAGTACTCTGGAAACACCATATATTTT
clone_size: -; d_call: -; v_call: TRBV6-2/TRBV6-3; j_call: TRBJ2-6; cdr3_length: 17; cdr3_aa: CASSYSLQGTGANVLTF; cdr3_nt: TGTGCCAGCAGTTACTCCCTACAGGGAACTGGGGCCAACGTCCTGACTTTC
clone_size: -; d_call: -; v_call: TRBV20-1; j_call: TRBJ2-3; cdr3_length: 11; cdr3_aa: CSASIIDTQYF; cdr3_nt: TGCAGTGCTAGTATCATAGATACGCAGTATTTT
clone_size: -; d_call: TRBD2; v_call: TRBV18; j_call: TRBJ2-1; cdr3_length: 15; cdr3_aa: CASSPYNGGVNEQFF; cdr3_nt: TGTGCCAGCTCACCATATAACGGGGGGGTCAATGAGCAGTTCTTC
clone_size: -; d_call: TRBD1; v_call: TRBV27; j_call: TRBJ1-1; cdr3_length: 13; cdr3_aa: CASSLRTGTEAFF; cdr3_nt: TGTGCCAGCAGTTTAAGGACAGGGACTGAAGCTTTCTTT
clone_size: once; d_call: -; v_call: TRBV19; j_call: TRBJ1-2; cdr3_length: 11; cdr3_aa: CATGRDYGYTF; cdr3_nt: TGTGCCACGGGCAGGGACTATGGCTACACCTTC
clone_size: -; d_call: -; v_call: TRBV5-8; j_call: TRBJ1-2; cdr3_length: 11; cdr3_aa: CASMRGGGYTF; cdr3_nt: TGTGCCAGCATGAGGGGAGGTGGCTACACCTTC
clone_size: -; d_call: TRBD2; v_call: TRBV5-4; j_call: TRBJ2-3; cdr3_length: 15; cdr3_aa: CASSLGRGDGDTQYF; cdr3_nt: TGTGCCAGCAGCTTGGGGCGGGGGGATGGAGATACGCAGTATTTT
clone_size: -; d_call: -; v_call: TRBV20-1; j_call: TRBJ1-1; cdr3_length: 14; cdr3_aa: CSASAQGYLTEAFF; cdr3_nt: TGCAGTGCTAGTGCTCAGGGTTATCTAACTGAAGCTTTCTTT